The rows below give T cell receptor beta chains drawn from one sample of a study of T cells in Graves' hyperthyroidism and ophthalmopathy. TCRdb re-derived calls from the multiplex PCR reads in MiXCR, one entry per CDR3 protein. Here the sample spans more than 350,000 distinct CDR3 sequences, 14% to 15% being singletons. Sequenced: blood. These receptors were obtained from a woman aged 30 to 39 with Graves' hyperthyroidism. The CDR3 runs from the conserved cysteine through the conserved F or W. The D gene is left open where the match is weak. Size is stated for part of the rows, as once, few or many counts, or as a class when the clone is expanded.

D,size,J,V,CDR3,DNA
TRBD2,many,TRBJ2-3,TRBV27,CASSSGRWGRLAPDTQYF,TGTGCCAGCAGTTCCGGCCGGTGGGGTCGACTAGCCCCAGATACGCAGTATTTT
NA,many,TRBJ2-1,TRBV3-1,CASSHPSVKYNEQFF,TGTGCCAGCAGCCACCCCTCGGTCAAGTACAATGAGCAGTTCTTC
NA,many,TRBJ1-5,TRBV7-2,CASSPGPDQPQHF,TGTGCCAGCAGCCCCGGTCCCGATCAGCCCCAGCATTTT
NA,NA,TRBJ1-1,TRBV9,CASTRGSEVGRGDTEAFF,TGTGCCAGCACAAGGGGCTCCGAGGTAGGGAGAGGGGACACTGAAGCTTTCTTT
TRBD2,once,TRBJ2-3,TRBV7-2,CASSRTDPTLAGGGDTQYF,TGTGCCAGCAGCCGTACAGATCCGACCCTAGCGGGAGGAGGAGATACGCAGTATTTT
NA,few,TRBJ1-3,TRBV6-1,CASSLHQSGGNTIYF,TGTGCCAGCAGTTTACACCAAAGTGGGGGAAACACCATATATTTT
NA,NA,TRBJ2-7,TRBV27,CASSLGHNYEQYF,TGTGCCAGCAGTTTAGGTCACAACTACGAGCAGTACTTC
NA,many,TRBJ1-6,TRBV6-1,CASSESRGQYSPLHF,TGTGCCAGCAGTGAGTCGCGGGGGCAGTATTCACCCCTCCACTTT
NA,many,TRBJ1-2,TRBV27,CASSFTGVGYGYTF,TGTGCCAGCAGTTTCACTGGGGTTGGCTATGGCTACACCTTC
NA,few,TRBJ1-2,TRBV6-1,CASSEHIYGYTF,TGTGCCAGCAGTGAACACATCTATGGCTACACCTTC
TRBD1,NA,TRBJ1-2,TRBV30,CAWSWTGGGYTF,TGTGCCTGGAGCTGGACAGGGGGTGGCTACACCTTC
NA,many,TRBJ2-1,TRBV11-1,CASSRVDSDEQFF,TGTGCCAGCAGCCGCGTCGACTCGGATGAGCAGTTCTTC
NA,NA,TRBJ2-1,TRBV25-1,CASSELGAGNEQFF,TGTGCCAGCAGTGAATTGGGGGCGGGCAATGAGCAGTTCTTC
TRBD2,many,TRBJ2-5,TRBV20-1,CSASPLASGAYQETQYF,TGCAGTGCTAGTCCCCTCGCTAGCGGGGCTTACCAAGAGACCCAGTACTTC
NA,NA,TRBJ2-1,TRBV4-1,CASSQEYAGSSYNEQFF,TGCGCCAGCAGCCAAGAATATGCCGGAAGCTCCTACAATGAGCAGTTCTTC
NA,many,TRBJ2-3,TRBV24-1,CATSGAVDTQYF,TGTGCCACCAGTGGTGCAGTGGATACGCAGTATTTT
NA,many,TRBJ1-1,TRBV6-1,CASSAQSRTSRDANTEAFF,TGTGCCAGCAGTGCCCAATCCCGAACGAGCCGGGACGCGAACACTGAAGCTTTCTTT
TRBD1,NA,TRBJ2-1,TRBV7-7,CASSSRQGSGEQFF,TGTGCCAGCAGCTCCAGACAGGGCTCGGGTGAGCAGTTCTTC
NA,many,TRBJ1-6,TRBV28,CASSLSKANSPLHF,TGTGCCAGCAGTTTATCTAAGGCTAATTCACCCCTCCACTTT
TRBD1,many,TRBJ2-7,TRBV20-1,CSAPKQGAYPYEQYF,TGCAGTGCCCCGAAACAGGGGGCTTACCCCTACGAGCAGTACTTC
NA,many,TRBJ2-1,TRBV5-5,CASSSGRGAYNEQFF,TGTGCCAGCAGCTCGGGCAGGGGTGCCTACAATGAGCAGTTCTTC
TRBD1,NA,TRBJ1-5,TRBV4-1,CASSIQGASNQPQHF,TGCGCCAGCAGCATACAGGGGGCCAGCAATCAGCCCCAGCATTTT
NA,medium-sized,TRBJ2-1,TRBV10-3,CAISYGNEQFF,TGTGCCATCAGTTATGGCAATGAGCAGTTCTTC
TRBD1,many,TRBJ1-2,TRBV29-1,CSAGQGDYGYTF,TGCAGCGCGGGACAGGGAGACTATGGCTACACCTTC
NA,NA,TRBJ1-2,TRBV5-5,CASSSSATGIIEGYTF,TGTGCCAGCAGCTCGTCAGCCACAGGGATCATCGAGGGCTACACCTTC
NA,NA,TRBJ1-2,TRBV7-8,CASSLVSGNGYTF,TGTGCCAGCAGCTTAGTCTCGGGGAATGGCTACACCTTC
NA,many,TRBJ1-1,TRBV18,CASSPERQFMNTEAFF,TGTGCCAGCTCACCAGAAAGACAGTTCATGAACACTGAAGCTTTCTTT
TRBD2,few,TRBJ2-7,TRBV7-8,CASSPLPGGPSEQYF,TGTGCCAGCAGCCCCCTCCCGGGAGGGCCTTCCGAGCAGTACTTC
NA,NA,TRBJ2-2,TRBV3-1,CASSQEGVALAGELFF,TGTGCCAGCAGCCAAGAAGGGGTCGCCTTGGCCGGGGAGCTGTTTTTT
NA,many,TRBJ2-7,TRBV18,CASSQRDRSYEQYF,TGTGCCAGCTCACAAAGGGACCGCTCCTACGAGCAGTACTTC
NA,many,TRBJ2-1,TRBV20-1,CSAKNGQNYNEQFF,TGCAGTGCTAAGAATGGACAGAACTACAATGAGCAGTTCTTC
TRBD2,few,TRBJ2-2,TRBV27,CASSLLASGSGELFF,TGTGCCAGCAGTTTATTGGCTAGCGGGAGTGGGGAGCTGTTTTTT
NA,many,TRBJ1-6,TRBV20-1,CSAAQGDTYNSPLHF,TGCAGTGCGGCCCAAGGAGACACCTATAATTCACCCCTCCACTTT
NA,NA,TRBJ1-2,TRBV20-1,CSAFDTPDGYTF,TGCAGTGCCTTTGACACCCCGGATGGCTACACCTTC
NA,NA,TRBJ2-3,TRBV10-3,CAISESGSGDTDTQYF,TGTGCCATCAGTGAGTCGGGTAGCGGAGACACAGATACGCAGTATTTT
TRBD1,NA,TRBJ1-5,TRBV28,CATLTGTATNQPQHF,TGTGCCACCCTGACCGGGACAGCTACCAATCAGCCCCAGCATTTT
TRBD1,NA,TRBJ2-7,TRBV3-1,CASVGQPGDEQYF,TGTGCCAGCGTGGGACAGCCCGGTGACGAGCAGTACTTC
NA,many,TRBJ2-1,TRBV2,CASSEAHDRRVNEQFF,TGTGCCAGCAGTGAAGCGCACGATCGCAGGGTAAATGAGCAGTTCTTC